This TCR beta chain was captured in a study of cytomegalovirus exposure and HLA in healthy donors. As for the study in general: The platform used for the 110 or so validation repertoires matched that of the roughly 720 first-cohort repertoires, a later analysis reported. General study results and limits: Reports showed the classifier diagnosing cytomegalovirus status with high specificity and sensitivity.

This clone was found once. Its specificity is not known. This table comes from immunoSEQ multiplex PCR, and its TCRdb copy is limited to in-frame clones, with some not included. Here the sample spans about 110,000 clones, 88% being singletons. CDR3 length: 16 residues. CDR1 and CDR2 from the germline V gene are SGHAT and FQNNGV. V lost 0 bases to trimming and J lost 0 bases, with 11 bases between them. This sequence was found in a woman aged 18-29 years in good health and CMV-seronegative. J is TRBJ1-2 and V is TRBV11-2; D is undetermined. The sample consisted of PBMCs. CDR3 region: CASSLEAAATNYGYTF. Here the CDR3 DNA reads TGTGCCAGCAGCTTAGAGGCGGCAGCTACTAACTATGGCTACACCTTC.